This T cell receptor beta chain emerged from a study of naive and memory T cell subsets. Findings of the study overall: Especially in CD8 cells, naive repertoires contained a few larger clonotypes, possibly CD45RA-re-expressing memory cells.

An equimolar mix of two oligonucleotides served as the beta constant-region primer for TRBC1 and TRBC2. Nested alpha and beta constant-region primers with the SP2 primer drove four PCR rounds on ligated cDNA. TCRdb passed the UMI-ligation and nested PCR reads through MiXCR, listing each CDR3 protein once. The table records 140,000 to 150,000 distinct CDR3 sequences, under 25% of them present only once. This clonotype occurred a few times. What it binds is unknown. V shed 4 bases, J shed 3 bases, and the junction held 13 bases outside the gene matches. CDR3 length: 17 amino acids. Germline CDR1 reads MDHEN; CDR2 reads SYDVKM.

The TCR sequence derives from a human donor in good health. The chain has TRBV28 and TRBJ2-7; 9 bases align to TRBD2. The sequenced material came from naive CD4+ T cells from blood. The DNA of the CDR3 is TGTGCCAGCAGTTATAGTATTGGGGTTAGCGGGAGCTACGAGCAGTACTTC. Residues: CASSYSIGVSGSYEQYF.